This T cell receptor (beta chain) was identified during a study of shared T cell receptors in the human thymus. Method: immunoSEQ multiplex PCR; TCRdb's copy keeps in-frame clones and lacks some. The data contain 550,000 to 800,000 clones, 70% to 90% of them singletons. The CDR3 consists of 14 residues. Germline trimming cut 7 bases from V and 8 bases from J; bases unmatched to any gene: 13. The V gene's germline CDR1 is LNHDA and CDR2 SQIVND (reference sequence). The sample was also linked to a second study, of human thymus T cells. From that paper: Thymus pieces cut out during corrective heart surgery were the tissue that was used.

The sample consisted of thymocytes. The gene calls are TRBV19 and TRBJ1-2; 7 bases match TRBD1. This receptor was taken from a girl less than two years old with a congenital heart defect. The CDR3 coding sequence is TGTGCCAGTACCAACCCCGGACAGGAGGAGGGCTACACCTTC. It translates to CASTNPGQEEGYTF.